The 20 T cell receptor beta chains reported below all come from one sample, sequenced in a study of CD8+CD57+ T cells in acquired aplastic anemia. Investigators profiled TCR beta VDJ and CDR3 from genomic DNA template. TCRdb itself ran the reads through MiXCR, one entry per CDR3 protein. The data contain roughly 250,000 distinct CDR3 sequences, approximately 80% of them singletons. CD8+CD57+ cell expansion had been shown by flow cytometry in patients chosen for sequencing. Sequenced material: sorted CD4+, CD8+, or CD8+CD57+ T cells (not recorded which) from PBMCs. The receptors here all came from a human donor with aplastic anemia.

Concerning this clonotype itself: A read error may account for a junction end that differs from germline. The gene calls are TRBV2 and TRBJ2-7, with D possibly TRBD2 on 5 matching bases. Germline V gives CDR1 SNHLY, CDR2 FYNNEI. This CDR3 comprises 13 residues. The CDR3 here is CASSLRSGNEGYF. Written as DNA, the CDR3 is TGCGCCAGCAGCTTGCGGAGTGGCAACGAGGGGTACTTC.

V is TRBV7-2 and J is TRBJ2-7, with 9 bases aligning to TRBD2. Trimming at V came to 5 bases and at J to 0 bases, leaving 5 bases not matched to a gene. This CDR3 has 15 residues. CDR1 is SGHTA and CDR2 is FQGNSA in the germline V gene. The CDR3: CASSRLAESSYEQYF. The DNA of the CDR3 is TGTGCCAGCAGCCGACTAGCGGAGAGCTCCTACGAGCAGTACTTC.

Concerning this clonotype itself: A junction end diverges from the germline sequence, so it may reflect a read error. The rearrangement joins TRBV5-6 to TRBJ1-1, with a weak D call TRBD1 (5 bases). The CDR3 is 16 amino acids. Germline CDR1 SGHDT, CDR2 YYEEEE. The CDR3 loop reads CATSMSGARDSTEAFF. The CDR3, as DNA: TGTGCCACCAGCATGAGCGGGGCAAGAGATTCCACTGAAGCTTTCTTT.

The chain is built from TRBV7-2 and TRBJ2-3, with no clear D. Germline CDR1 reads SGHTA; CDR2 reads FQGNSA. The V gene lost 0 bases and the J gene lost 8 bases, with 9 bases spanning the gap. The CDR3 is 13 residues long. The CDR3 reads CASSLAATATQYF. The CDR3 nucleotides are TGTGCCAGCAGCTTAGCCGCCACTGCTACGCAGTATTTT.

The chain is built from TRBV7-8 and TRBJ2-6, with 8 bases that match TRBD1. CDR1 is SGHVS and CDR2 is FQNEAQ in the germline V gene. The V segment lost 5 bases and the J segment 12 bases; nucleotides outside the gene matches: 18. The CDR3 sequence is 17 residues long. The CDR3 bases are TGTGCCAGCAGCGTTGATCCAGACGGGACAGGCCTTTCCGTCCTGACTTTC. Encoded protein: CASSVDPDGTGLSVLTF.

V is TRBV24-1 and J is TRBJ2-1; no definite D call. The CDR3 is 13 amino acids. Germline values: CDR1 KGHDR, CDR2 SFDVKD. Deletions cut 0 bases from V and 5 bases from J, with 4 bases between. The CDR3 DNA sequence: TGTGCCACCAGTGATTTGGAGGACAATGAGCAGTTCTTC. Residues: CATSDLEDNEQFF.

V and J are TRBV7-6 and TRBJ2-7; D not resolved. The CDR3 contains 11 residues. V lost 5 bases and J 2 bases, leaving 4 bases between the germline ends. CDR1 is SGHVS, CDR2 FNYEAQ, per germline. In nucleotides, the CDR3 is TGTGCCAGCAGCAGTACCTACGAGCAGTACGTC. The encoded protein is CASSSTYEQYV.

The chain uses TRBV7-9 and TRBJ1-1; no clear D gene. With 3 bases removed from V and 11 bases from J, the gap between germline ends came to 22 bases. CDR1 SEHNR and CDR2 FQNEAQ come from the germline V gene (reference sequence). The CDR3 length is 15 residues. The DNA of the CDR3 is TGTGCCAGCAGCTTTGATCTGAGAGGGAAGAGCGATGCTTTCTTT. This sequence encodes CASSFDLRGKSDAFF. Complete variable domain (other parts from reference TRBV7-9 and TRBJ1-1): DTGVSQNPRHKITKRGQNVTFRCDPISEHNRLYWYRQTLGQGPEFLTYFQNEAQLEKSRLLSDRFSAERPKGSFSTLEIQRTEQGDSAMYLCASSFDLRGKSDAFFGQGTRLTVV.

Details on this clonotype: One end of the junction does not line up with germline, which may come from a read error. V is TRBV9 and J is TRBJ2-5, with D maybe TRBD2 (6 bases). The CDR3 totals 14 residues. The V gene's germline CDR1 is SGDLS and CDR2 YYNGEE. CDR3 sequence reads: CACEVAAYPENQHF. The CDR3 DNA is TGTGCCTGCGAGGTAGCGGCGTACCCCGAGAATCAGCACTTC.

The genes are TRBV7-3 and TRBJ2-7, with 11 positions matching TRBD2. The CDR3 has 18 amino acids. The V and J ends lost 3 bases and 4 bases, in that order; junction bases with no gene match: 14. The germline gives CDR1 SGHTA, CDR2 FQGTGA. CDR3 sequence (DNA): TGTGCCAGCAGCTTGCAGCTAGCGGGAGGCCGAGATACGTACGAGCAGTACGTC. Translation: CASSLQLAGGRDTYEQYV.

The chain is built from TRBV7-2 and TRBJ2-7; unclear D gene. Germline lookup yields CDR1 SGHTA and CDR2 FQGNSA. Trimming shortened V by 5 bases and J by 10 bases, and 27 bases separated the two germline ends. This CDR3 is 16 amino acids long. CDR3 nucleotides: TGTGCCAGCAGCATGCCAGGACGCGCCAACCAGGCCTACCAGTACGTC. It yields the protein CASSMPGRANQAYQYV.

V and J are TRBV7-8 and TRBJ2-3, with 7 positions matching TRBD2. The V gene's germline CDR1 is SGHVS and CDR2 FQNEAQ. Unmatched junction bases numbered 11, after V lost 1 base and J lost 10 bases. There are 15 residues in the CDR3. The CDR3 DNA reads TGTGCCAGCAGCTTAGGGGGAGGGCCCGATACGCCGCAGTATTTT. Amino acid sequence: CASSLGGGPDTPQYF.

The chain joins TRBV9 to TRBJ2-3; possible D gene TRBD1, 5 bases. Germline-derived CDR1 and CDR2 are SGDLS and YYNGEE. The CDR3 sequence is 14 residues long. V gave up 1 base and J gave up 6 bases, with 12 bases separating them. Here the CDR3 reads CASSVQGARDTQYF. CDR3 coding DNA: TGTGCCAGCAGCGTACAGGGCGCGAGGGATACGCAGTATTTT.

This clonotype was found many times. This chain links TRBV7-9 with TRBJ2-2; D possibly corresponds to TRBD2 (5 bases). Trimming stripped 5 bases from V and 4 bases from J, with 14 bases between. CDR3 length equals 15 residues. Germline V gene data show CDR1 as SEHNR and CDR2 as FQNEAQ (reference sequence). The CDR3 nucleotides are TGTGCCAGCAGCCCCCAGACTACTCTCACCGGGGAGCTGTTTTTT. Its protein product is CASSPQTTLTGELFF. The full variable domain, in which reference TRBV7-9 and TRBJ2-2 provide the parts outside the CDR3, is DTGVSQNPRHKITKRGQNVTFRCDPISEHNRLYWYRQTLGQGPEFLTYFQNEAQLEKSRLLSDRFSAERPKGSFSTLEIQRTEQGDSAMYLCASSPQTTLTGELFFGEGSRLTVL.

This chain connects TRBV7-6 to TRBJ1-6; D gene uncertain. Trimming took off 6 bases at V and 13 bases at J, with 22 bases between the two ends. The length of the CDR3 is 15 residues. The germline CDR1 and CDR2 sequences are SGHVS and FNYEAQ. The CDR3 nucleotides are TGTGCCAGCAGTATGGGAAAGGGTGATACTCCCCCCCTCCACTTT. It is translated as CASSMGKGDTPPLHF.

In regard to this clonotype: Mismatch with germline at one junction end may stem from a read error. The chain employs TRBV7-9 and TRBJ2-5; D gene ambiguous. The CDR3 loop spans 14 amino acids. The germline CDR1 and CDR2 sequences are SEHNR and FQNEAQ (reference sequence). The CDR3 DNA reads TGTGCCACCAGCAGAGGAGAGAAGCAAGAGACCCAGTACTTC. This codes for CATSRGEKQETQYF.

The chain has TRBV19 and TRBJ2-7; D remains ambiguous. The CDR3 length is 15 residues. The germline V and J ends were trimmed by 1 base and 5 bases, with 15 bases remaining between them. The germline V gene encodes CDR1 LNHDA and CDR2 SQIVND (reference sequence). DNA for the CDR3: TGTGCCAGTAGTATAGCGGGCGGAGCCTACAACGAGCAGTACTTC. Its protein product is CASSIAGGAYNEQYF. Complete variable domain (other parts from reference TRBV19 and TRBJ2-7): DGGITQSPKYLFRKEGQNVTLSCEQNLNHDAMYWYRQDPGQGLRLIYYSQIVNDFQKGDIAEGYSVSREKKESFPLTVTSAQKNPTAFYLCASSIAGGAYNEQYFGPGTRLTVT.

The CDR3 spells CASSLAGGPAAQSFEQYV. The CDR3 DNA reads as TGTGCCAGCAGCTTAGCGGGAGGTCCCGCAGCGCAGTCTTTCGAGCAGTACGTC. This sequence joins TRBV7-8 and TRBJ2-7, with D possibly TRBD2 on 6 matching bases. V was trimmed by 0 bases and J by 6 bases, leaving 24 bases between them. Germline CDR1 reads SGHVS; CDR2 reads FQNEAQ. The CDR3 extends over 18 amino acids.

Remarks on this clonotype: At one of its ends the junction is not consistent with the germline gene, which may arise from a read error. In DNA form, the CDR3 reads TGTGCCAGCAGCTTTGAGGGAGGCTCCTATAATGAGCATTTCTTC. Translation gives CASSFEGGSYNEHFF. V and J are TRBV7-8 and TRBJ2-1; possible D gene TRBD2, 6 bases. The CDR3 runs to 15 residues. CDR1 is SGHVS and CDR2 is FQNEAQ in the germline V gene.

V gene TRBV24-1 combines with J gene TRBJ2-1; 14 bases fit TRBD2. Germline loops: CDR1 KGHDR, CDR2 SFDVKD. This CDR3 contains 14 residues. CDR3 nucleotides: TGTAGCTCCGGGACTAGCGGGGGTAGCGATGAGCAGTTCTTC. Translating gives CSSGTSGGSDEQFF.